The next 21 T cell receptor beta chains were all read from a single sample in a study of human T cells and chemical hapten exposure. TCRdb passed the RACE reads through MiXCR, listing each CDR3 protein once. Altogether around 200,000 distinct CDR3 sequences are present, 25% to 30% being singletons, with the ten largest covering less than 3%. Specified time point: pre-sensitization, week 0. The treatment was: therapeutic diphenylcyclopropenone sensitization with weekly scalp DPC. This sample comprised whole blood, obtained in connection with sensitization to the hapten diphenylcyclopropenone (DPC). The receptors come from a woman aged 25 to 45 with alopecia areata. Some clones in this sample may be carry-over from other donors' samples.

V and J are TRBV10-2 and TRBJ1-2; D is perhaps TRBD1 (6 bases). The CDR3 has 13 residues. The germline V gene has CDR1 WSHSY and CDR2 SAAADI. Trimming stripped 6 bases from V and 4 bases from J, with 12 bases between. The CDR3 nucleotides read TGCGCCAGCAGACGCGGACAGCGCTATGGCTACACCTTC. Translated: CASRRGQRYGYTF.

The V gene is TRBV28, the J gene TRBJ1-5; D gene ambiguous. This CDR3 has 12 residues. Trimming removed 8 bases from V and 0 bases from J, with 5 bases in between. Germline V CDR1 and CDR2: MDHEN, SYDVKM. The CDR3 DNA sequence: TGTGCCAGCTATACTAGCAATCAGCCCCAGCATTTT. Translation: CASYTSNQPQHF. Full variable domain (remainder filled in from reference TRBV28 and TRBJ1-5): DVKVTQSSRYLVKRTGEKVFLECVQDMDHENMFWYRQDPGLGLRLIYFSYDVKMKEKGDIPEGYSVSREKKERFSLILESASTNQTSMYLCASYTSNQPQHFGDGTRLSIL.

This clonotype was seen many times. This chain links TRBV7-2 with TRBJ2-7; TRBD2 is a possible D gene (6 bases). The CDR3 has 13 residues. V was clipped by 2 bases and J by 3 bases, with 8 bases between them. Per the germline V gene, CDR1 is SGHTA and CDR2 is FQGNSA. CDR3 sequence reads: CASSLTGGYEQYF. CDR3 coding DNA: TGTGCCAGCAGCTTAACCGGGGGCTACGAGCAGTACTTC.

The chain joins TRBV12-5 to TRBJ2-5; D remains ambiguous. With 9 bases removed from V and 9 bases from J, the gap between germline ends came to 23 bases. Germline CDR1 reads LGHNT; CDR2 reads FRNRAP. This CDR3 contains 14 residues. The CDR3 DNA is TGTGCTAGCGCCTCGGACGGTGTAGGGTCGGCCCAGTACTTC. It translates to CASASDGVGSAQYF.

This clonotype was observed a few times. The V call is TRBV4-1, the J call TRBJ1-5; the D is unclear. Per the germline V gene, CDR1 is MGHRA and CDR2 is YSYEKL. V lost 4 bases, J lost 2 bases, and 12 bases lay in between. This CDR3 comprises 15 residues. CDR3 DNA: TGCGCCAGCAGCCGGACTCGTACGGGCAATCAGCCCCAGCATTTT. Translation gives CASSRTRTGNQPQHF.

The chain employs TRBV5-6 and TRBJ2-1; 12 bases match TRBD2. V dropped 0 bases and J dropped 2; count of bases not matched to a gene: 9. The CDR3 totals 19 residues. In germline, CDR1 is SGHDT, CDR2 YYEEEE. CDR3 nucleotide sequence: TGTGCCAGCAGCTTGGATCTAGCGGGGGGGCAGTCTACCTACAATGAGCAGTTCTTC. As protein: CASSLDLAGGQSTYNEQFF.

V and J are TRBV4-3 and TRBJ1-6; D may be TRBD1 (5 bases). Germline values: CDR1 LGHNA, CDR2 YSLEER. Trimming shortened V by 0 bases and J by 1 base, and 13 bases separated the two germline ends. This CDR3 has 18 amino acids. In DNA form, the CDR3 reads TGCGCCAGCAGCCAAGATGAGGCAGGGTGGTCCTATAATTCACCCCTCCACTTT. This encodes CASSQDEAGWSYNSPLHF.

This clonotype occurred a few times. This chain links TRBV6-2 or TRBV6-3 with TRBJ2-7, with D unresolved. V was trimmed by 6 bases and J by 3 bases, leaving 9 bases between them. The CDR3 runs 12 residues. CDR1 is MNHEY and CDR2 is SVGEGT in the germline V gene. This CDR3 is CASRPDGYEQYF. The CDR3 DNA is TGTGCCAGCAGACCCGACGGCTACGAGCAGTACTTC.

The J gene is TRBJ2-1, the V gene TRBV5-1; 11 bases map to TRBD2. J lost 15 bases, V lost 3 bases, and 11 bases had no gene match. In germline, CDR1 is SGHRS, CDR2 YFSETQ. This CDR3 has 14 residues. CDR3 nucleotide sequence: TGCGCCAGCAGCTCGGGGACTAGCGGAGTCCGGGGGTTCTTC. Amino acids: CASSSGTSGVRGFF.

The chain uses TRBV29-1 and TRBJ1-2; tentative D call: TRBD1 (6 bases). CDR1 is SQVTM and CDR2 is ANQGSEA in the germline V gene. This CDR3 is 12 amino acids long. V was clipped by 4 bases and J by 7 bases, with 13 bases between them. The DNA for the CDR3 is TGCAGCGTTGTGCGGGGGCGTGGTGGCTACACCTTC. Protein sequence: CSVVRGRGGYTF.

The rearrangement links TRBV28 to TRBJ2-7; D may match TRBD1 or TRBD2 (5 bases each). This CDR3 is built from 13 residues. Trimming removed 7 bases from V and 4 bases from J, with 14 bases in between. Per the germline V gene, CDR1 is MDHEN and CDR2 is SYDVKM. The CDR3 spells CASTPGARYEQYF. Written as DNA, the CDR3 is TGTGCCAGCACCCCCGGGGCTCGTTACGAGCAGTACTTC.

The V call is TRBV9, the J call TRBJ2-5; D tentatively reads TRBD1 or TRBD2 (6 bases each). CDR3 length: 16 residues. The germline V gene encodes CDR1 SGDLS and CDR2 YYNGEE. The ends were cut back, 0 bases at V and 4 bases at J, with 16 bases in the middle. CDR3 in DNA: TGTGCCAGCAGCGTAGAAAAGGGGGGCGGCGGAGAGACCCAGTACTTC. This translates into CASSVEKGGGGETQYF. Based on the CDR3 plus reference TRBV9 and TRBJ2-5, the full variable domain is DSGVTQTPKHLITATGQRVTLRCSPRSGDLSVYWYQQSLDQGLQFLIQYYNGEERAKGNILERFSAQQFPDLHSELNLSSLELGDSALYFCASSVEKGGGGETQYFGPGTRLLVL.

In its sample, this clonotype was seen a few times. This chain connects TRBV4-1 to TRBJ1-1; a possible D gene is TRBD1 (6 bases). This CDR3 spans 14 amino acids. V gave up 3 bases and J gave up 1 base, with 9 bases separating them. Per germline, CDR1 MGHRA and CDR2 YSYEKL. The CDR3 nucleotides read TGCGCCAGCAGCCAGCCACAGGGGAACACTGAAGCTTTCTTT. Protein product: CASSQPQGNTEAFF.

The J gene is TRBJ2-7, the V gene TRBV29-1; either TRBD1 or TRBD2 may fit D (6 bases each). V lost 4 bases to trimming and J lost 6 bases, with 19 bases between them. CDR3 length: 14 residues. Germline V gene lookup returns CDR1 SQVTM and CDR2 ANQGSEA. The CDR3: CSVGSGTPAGEQYF. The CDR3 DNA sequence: TGCAGCGTTGGGTCCGGGACACCAGCGGGCGAGCAGTACTTC.

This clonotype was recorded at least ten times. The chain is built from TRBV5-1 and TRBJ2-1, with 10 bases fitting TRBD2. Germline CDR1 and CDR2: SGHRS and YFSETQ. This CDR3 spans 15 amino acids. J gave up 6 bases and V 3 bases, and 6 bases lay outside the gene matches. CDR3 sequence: CASSSLAGVSNEQFF. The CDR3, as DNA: TGCGCCAGCAGCTCGCTAGCGGGAGTGTCCAATGAGCAGTTCTTC.

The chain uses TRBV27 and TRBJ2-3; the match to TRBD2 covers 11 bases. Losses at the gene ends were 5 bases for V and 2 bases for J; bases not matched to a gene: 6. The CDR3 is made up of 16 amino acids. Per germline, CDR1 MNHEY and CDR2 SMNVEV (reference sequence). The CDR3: CASSDGTSGLTDTQYF. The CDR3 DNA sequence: TGTGCCAGCAGTGACGGGACTAGCGGCCTCACAGATACGCAGTATTTT.

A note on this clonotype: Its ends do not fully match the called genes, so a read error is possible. The CDR3 DNA is TGTGTCAGCAAGGCAGGGGCCAACTATGGCTACACCTTC. Its translation: CVSKAGANYGYTF. The rearrangement uses TRBV27 and TRBJ1-2; D is possibly TRBD1 (6 bases). The germline V gene encodes CDR1 MNHEY and CDR2 SMNVEV (reference sequence). There are 13 residues in the CDR3.

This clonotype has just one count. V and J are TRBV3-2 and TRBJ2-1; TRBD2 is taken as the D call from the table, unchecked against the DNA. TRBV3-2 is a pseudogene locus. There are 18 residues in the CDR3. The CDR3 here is CASSRPILAASSYNEQFF. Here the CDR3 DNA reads TGTGCCAGCAGCCGACCCATACTAGCGGCAAGCTCCTACAATGAGCAGTTCTTC.

CDR3 in DNA: TGTGCCAGCCTTCCGGGGGGAGTTAGCAATCAGCCCCAGCATTTT. Residues: CASLPGGVSNQPQHF. The chain joins TRBV19 to TRBJ1-5, with a possible D match to TRBD1 (5 bases). V was shortened by 9 bases and J by 0 bases, with 15 bases between the two germline ends. This CDR3 is built from 15 residues. The germline V gene has CDR1 LNHDA and CDR2 SQIVND (reference sequence).

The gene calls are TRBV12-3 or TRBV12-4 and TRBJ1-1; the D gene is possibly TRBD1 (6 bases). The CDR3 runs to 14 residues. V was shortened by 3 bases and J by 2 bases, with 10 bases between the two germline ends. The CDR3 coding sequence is TGTGCCAGCAGTTTTGGGGGGCGAAACACTGAAGCTTTCTTT. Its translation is CASSFGGRNTEAFF.

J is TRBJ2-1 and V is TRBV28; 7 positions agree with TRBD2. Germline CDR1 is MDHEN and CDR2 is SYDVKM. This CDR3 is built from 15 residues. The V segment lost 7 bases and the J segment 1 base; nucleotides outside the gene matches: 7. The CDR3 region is CASTSAGGSYNEQFF. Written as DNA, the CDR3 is TGTGCCAGCACCTCGGCCGGGGGGTCCTACAATGAGCAGTTCTTC.